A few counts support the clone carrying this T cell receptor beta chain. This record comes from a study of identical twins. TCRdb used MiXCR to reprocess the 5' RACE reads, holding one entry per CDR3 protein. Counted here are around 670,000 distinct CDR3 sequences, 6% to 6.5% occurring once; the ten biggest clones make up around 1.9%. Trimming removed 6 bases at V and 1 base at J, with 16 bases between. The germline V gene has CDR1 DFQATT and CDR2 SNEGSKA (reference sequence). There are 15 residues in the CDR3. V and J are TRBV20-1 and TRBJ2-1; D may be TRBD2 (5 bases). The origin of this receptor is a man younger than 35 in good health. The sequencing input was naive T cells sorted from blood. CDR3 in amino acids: CSAPSLAISYNEQFF. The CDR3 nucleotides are TGCAGTGCCCCAAGTCTAGCTATTTCCTACAATGAGCAGTTCTTC.